Listed here are 26 T cell receptor beta chains from one sample, sequenced in a study of blood T cells in healthy people across ages. A second PCR of 7 to 11 cycles used a sample-barcoded 5' primer and a J-beta primer mix. Each CDR3 protein gets one entry after TCRdb re-called the 5' RACE reads with MiXCR. This sample has 1.4 million or so distinct CDR3 sequences, with approximately 43% found just once. The sequencing sample was made of blood. These receptors were taken from a woman under 30 in good health.

The chain combines TRBV20-1 with TRBJ2-7; maybe TRBD2 (6 bases). V dropped 6 bases and J dropped 4 bases, with 22 bases sitting between them. Germline V CDR1 and CDR2: DFQATT, SNEGSKA (reference sequence). This CDR3 is 15 amino acids long. CDR3 nucleotide sequence: TGCAGTGCAAAGTCCCGGCTCCGGGGGACTTACGAGCAGTACTTC. It is translated as CSAKSRLRGTYEQYF.

The sample holds many counts of this clonotype. This rearrangement joins TRBV20-1 to TRBJ2-1; 8 bases map to TRBD2. The J segment lost 0 bases and the V segment lost 3 bases, leaving 13 bases of the junction unmatched. CDR3 length: 18 residues. Germline-derived CDR1 and CDR2 are DFQATT and SNEGSKA (reference sequence). The CDR3 here is CSARRGGGNPSSYNEQFF. CDR3 nucleotides: TGCAGTGCTAGGAGGGGCGGGGGGAACCCTAGCTCCTACAATGAGCAGTTCTTC.

This clonotype was found a few times. J is TRBJ1-3 and V is TRBV6-6; D uncertain. CDR1 MNHNY and CDR2 SVGAGI come from the germline V gene (reference sequence). V lost 4 bases and J lost 5, with 9 bases in between. This CDR3 contains 13 residues. The chain's CDR3 is CASSFPDRNTIYF. The CDR3, as DNA: TGTGCCAGCAGTTTCCCCGATCGAAACACCATATATTTT.

Only a few counts were recorded for this clonotype. The chain uses TRBV7-2 and TRBJ2-1; D call uncertain. Between the trimmed V and J ends, which lost 4 bases and 1 base, there was a span of 17 bases. Germline CDR1 SGHTA, CDR2 FQGNSA. The CDR3 spans 17 residues. This chain's CDR3 is CASSSIRTTGSYNEQFF. The CDR3 coding sequence is TGTGCCAGCAGCTCAATTAGGACCACGGGTTCCTACAATGAGCAGTTCTTC.

This chain uses TRBV20-1 with TRBJ2-5; TRBD1 agrees at 7 bases. Germline V lookup: CDR1 DFQATT, CDR2 SNEGSKA (reference sequence). CDR3 size: 15 residues. Trimming took 3 bases from V and 11 from J; bases not matched to a gene: 18. CDR3 coding DNA: TGCAGTGCTAGGGAAGGACAGGATGACTACAATGAGCAGTACTTC. Protein product: CSAREGQDDYNEQYF.

The chain joins TRBV27 to TRBJ2-7; the match to TRBD2 covers 13 bases. The CDR3 totals 16 residues. V gave up 3 bases and J gave up 7 bases; unmatched junction bases: 9. CDR1 is MNHEY and CDR2 is SMNVEV in the germline V gene (reference sequence). The CDR3 sequence is CASSFLPTSGRNEQYF. DNA of the CDR3: TGTGCCAGCAGTTTCCTCCCGACTAGCGGGAGGAATGAGCAGTACTTC.

The chain recombines TRBV25-1 with TRBJ1-4; no definite D call. CDR1 and CDR2 from the germline V gene are MGHDK and SYGVNS. The V end was cut by 3 bases, the J end by 8 bases, with 22 bases between. There are 17 residues in the CDR3. For the CDR3, the DNA is TGTGCCAGCAGTGACCACACAGCCGTGGTTTGGAAGGAAAAACTGTTTTTT. It encodes CASSDHTAVVWKEKLFF.

The chain has TRBV4-1 and TRBJ2-1, with 8 bases that match TRBD2. This CDR3 region has 17 residues. Germline lookup yields CDR1 MGHRA and CDR2 YSYEKL. V was clipped by 4 bases and J by 13 bases; unmatched bases: 21. Here the CDR3 reads CASSPHGWRGELETQFF. In DNA, the CDR3 is TGCGCCAGCAGCCCTCATGGCTGGCGGGGGGAATTAGAGACCCAGTTCTTC.

This clonotype has just a few counts. The chain employs TRBV12-3 or TRBV12-4 and TRBJ2-4; D is perhaps TRBD2 (5 bases). CDR3 size: 16 residues. V was clipped by 2 bases and J by 2 bases, with 13 bases between them. The CDR3 DNA follows: TGTGCCAGCAGTTTATCTGCTCGGAGGCCCAAAAACATTCAGTACTTC. Protein sequence: CASSLSARRPKNIQYF.

About this clonotype: A much larger clone is a single base away; this may be a read error. The CDR3 DNA follows: TGTGCCAGCAGCGGACAGTTCAACAATGAGCAGTACTTC. This gives the protein CASSGQFNNEQYF. The chain is built from TRBV7-2 and TRBJ2-7; weak D call: TRBD1 (6 bases). This CDR3 spans 13 amino acids. Germline assignment: CDR1 SGHTA and CDR2 FQGNSA. V was trimmed by 5 bases and J by 7 bases, leaving 15 bases between them.

This sequence joins TRBV12-3 or TRBV12-4 and TRBJ1-2; D ambiguous. Trimming took off 8 bases at V and 5 bases at J, with 18 bases between the two ends. This CDR3 region has 14 residues. The CDR3 reads CASRYSGGVYGYTF. Written as DNA, the CDR3 is TGTGCCAGCCGTTACTCCGGCGGAGTATATGGCTACACCTTC.

V gene TRBV20-1 combines with J gene TRBJ2-5; D is ambiguous. The germline gives CDR1 DFQATT, CDR2 SNEGSKA (reference sequence). Deletions cut 5 bases from V and 2 bases from J, with 18 bases between. The CDR3 has 15 amino acids. CDR3 bases: TGCAGTGCTCGAGGAAGACTGAACGCGCAAGAGACCCAGTACTTC. It is translated as CSARGRLNAQETQYF.

This clonotype was counted between two and nine times. The CDR3: CASSFVLAALRTQYF. For the CDR3, the DNA is TGTGCCAGCAGCTTTGTCCTAGCGGCCCTTAGAACCCAGTACTTC. This rearrangement joins TRBV11-2 to TRBJ2-5; 7 bases line up with TRBD2. The length of the CDR3 is 15 residues. Per germline, CDR1 SGHAT and CDR2 FQNNGV. J lost 8 bases, V lost 3 bases, and 12 bases had no gene match.

This chain joins TRBV27 and TRBJ2-3; possibly TRBD1 or TRBD2 for D (7 bases each). The CDR3 length is 14 residues. Germline CDR1 is MNHEY and CDR2 is SMNVEV (reference sequence). The germline V and J ends were trimmed by 3 bases and 6 bases, with 13 bases remaining between them. Here the CDR3 reads CASSFWQGGDTQYF. The CDR3 DNA reads TGTGCCAGCAGTTTCTGGCAGGGGGGGGATACGCAGTATTTT.

The J gene is TRBJ1-4, the V gene TRBV7-9, with 9 bases lining up with TRBD1. This CDR3 is 15 amino acids long. Germline CDR1 reads SEHNR; CDR2 reads FQNEAQ (reference sequence). J gave up 8 bases and V 2 bases, and 6 bases lay outside the gene matches. The DNA of the CDR3 is TGTGCCAGCAGCTTATGGGACAGGGTAAACGAAAAACTGTTTTTT. Amino acid sequence: CASSLWDRVNEKLFF.

This clonotype was counted many times. The J gene is TRBJ1-5, the V gene TRBV7-9; 8 bases align to TRBD1. The CDR3 has 14 residues. Per the germline V gene, CDR1 is SEHNR and CDR2 is FQNEAQ (reference sequence). J gave up 7 bases and V 5 bases, and 7 bases lay outside the gene matches. CDR3 coding DNA: TGTGCCAGCAGCCAGACAGGGGATGGACAGCCCCAGCATTTT. Amino acid sequence: CASSQTGDGQPQHF.

The chain couples TRBV7-2 to TRBJ1-5; D ambiguous. Trimming left V 1 base short and J 5 bases short, with 6 bases between. Germline V gives CDR1 SGHTA, CDR2 FQGNSA. There are 13 residues in the CDR3. The DNA for the CDR3 is TGTGCCAGCAGCTTAGGTACCTATCAGCCCCAGCATTTT. This codes for CASSLGTYQPQHF.

The chain is built from TRBV21-1 and TRBJ2-5. TRBV21-1 is described as a pseudogene. The CDR3 sequence is 13 residues long. CDR3 sequence reads: CASGERGLETQYF. The CDR3 nucleotides read TGTGCCAGCGGCGAAAGAGGGTTAGAGACCCAGTACTTC.

This clonotype was seen a handful of times. The V call is TRBV4-3, the J call TRBJ1-2, with D possibly matching TRBD1 (5 bases). With 4 bases removed from V and 3 bases from J, the gap between germline ends came to 15 bases. Germline-derived CDR1 and CDR2 are LGHNA and YSLEER. The CDR3 length is 15 residues. The CDR3 DNA sequence: TGCGCCAGCAGCCCCGTTGCCAGGGCAGACTATGGCTACACCTTC. It encodes CASSPVARADYGYTF.

V gene TRBV29-1 combines with J gene TRBJ1-1, with D possibly TRBD1 on 6 matching bases. Germline-derived CDR1 and CDR2 are SQVTM and ANQGSEA. Between the trimmed V and J ends, which lost 4 bases and 1 base, there was a span of 10 bases. This CDR3 has 13 amino acids. CDR3 nucleotide sequence: TGCAGCGTTGGAATAGGGGGGAACACTGAAGCTTTCTTT. It yields the protein CSVGIGGNTEAFF.

In DNA, the CDR3 is TGTGCCAGCAGTGACGGGGGCTCATATGGCTACACCTTC. Amino acids: CASSDGGSYGYTF. The chain recombines TRBV25-1 with TRBJ1-2; a possible D gene is TRBD1 (6 bases). Deletions cut 3 bases from V and 5 bases from J, with 10 bases between. Germline V gene lookup returns CDR1 MGHDK and CDR2 SYGVNS. This CDR3 is built from 13 residues.

This clonotype was observed a handful of times. This sequence joins TRBV11-2 and TRBJ2-5; 11 nucleotides line up with TRBD2. This CDR3 has 15 amino acids. J gave up 2 bases and V 3 bases, and 2 bases lay outside the gene matches. Germline loops: CDR1 SGHAT, CDR2 FQNNGV. Here the CDR3 DNA reads TGTGCCAGCAGCTTTACTAGCGGGGGTCAAGAGACCCAGTACTTC. Amino acids: CASSFTSGGQETQYF.

The genes are TRBV29-1 and TRBJ2-4, with D unclear. This CDR3 has 13 amino acids. Germline CDR1 SQVTM, CDR2 ANQGSEA. Trimming pared 6 bases from V and 0 bases from J, leaving 9 bases between. CDR3 residues: CSVRRKAKNIQYF. CDR3 in DNA: TGCAGCGTCAGACGGAAAGCCAAAAACATTCAGTACTTC. The entire variable domain, with the rest obtained from reference TRBV29-1 and TRBJ2-4, is as follows: SAVISQKPSRDICQRGTSLTIQCQVDSQVTMMFWYRQQPGQSLTLIATANQGSEATYESGFVIDKFPISRPNLTFSTLTVSNMSPEDSSIYLCSVRRKAKNIQYFGAGTRLSVL.

The V and J genes are TRBV4-3 and TRBJ2-2; D assignment may be TRBD1 or TRBD2 (6 bases each). This CDR3 has 15 residues. Germline CDR1 and CDR2: LGHNA and YSLEER. V lost 1 base, J lost 6 bases, and 12 bases lay in between. The CDR3 coding sequence is TGCGCCAGCAGCCAAGTTCGTGGGGGGCCCGGGGAGCTGTTTTTT. Protein sequence: CASSQVRGGPGELFF.

This chain joins TRBV3-1 and TRBJ2-3; no definite D call. The germline CDR1 and CDR2 sequences are LGHDT and YNNKEL (reference sequence). Between the trimmed V and J ends, which lost 1 base and 5 bases, there was a span of 4 bases. The CDR3 covers 12 residues. CDR3 in DNA: TGTGCCAGCAGCCAAGTCGAAGATACGCAGTATTTT. Encoded protein: CASSQVEDTQYF.

The genes are TRBV5-1 and TRBJ1-2; no clear D gene. This CDR3 is built from 13 residues. Germline CDR1 reads SGHRS; CDR2 reads YFSETQ. Trimming shortened V by 4 bases and J by 1 base, and 8 bases separated the two germline ends. The CDR3 spells CASSLDFNYGYTF. The CDR3 coding sequence is TGCGCCAGCAGCCTGGACTTTAACTATGGCTACACCTTC. Filled out from reference TRBV5-1 and TRBJ1-2, the complete variable domain reads KAGVTQTPRYLIKTRGQQVTLSCSPISGHRSVSWYQQTPGQGLQFLFEYFSETQRNKGNFPGRFSGRQFSNSRSEMNVSTLELGDSALYLCASSLDFNYGYTFGSGTRLTVV.